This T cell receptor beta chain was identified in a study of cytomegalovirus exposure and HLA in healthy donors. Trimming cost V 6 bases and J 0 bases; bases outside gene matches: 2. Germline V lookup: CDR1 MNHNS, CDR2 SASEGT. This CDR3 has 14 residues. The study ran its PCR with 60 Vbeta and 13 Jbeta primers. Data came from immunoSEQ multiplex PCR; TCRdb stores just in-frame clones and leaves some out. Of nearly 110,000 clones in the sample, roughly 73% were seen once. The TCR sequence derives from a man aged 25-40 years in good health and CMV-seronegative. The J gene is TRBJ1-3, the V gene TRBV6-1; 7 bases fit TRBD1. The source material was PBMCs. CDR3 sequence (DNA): TGTGCCAGCAGGACAGGGATCTCTGGAAACACCATATATTTT. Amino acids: CASRTGISGNTIYF.